These T cell receptor beta chains were read from a single sample in a study of identifying expanded T cells in peripheral blood. TCRdb's table, derived via immunoSEQ multiplex PCR, lists solely in-frame clones and lacks some. This sample has some 78,000 clones, with roughly 84% found just once. The specimen sequenced was blood. These receptors were collected from a person aged 18 to 75 in good health. Each CDR3 is given with its conserved first and last residue. Each record gives: clone size, V gene, J gene, D gene, CDR3 DNA, CDR3 protein. The D gene is left open where the match is weak. Rows may omit the clone size; those that give it use once, few, many or a size class.

abundance: few; v_gene: TRBV28; j_gene: TRBJ2-5; d_gene: .; CDR3nt: TGTGCCAGCAGCGCGATAGCGGTGCAGCAAGAGACCCAGTACTTC; CDR3aa: CASSAIAVQQETQYF
abundance: few; v_gene: TRBV28; j_gene: TRBJ1-1; d_gene: .; CDR3nt: TGTGCCAGCAGGCCCGGACAGACCTATGAAGCTTTCTTT; CDR3aa: CASRPGQTYEAFF
abundance: .; v_gene: TRBV5-1; j_gene: TRBJ2-4; d_gene: .; CDR3nt: TGCGCCAGCAGCTTGGATGGGGTGGAAAACATTCAGTACTTC; CDR3aa: CASSLDGVENIQYF
abundance: once; v_gene: TRBV10-3; j_gene: TRBJ1-4; d_gene: TRBD1; CDR3nt: TGTGCCGCTAAGGGGGCGACTAATGAAAAACTGTTTTTT; CDR3aa: CAAKGATNEKLFF
abundance: .; v_gene: TRBV29-1; j_gene: TRBJ2-7; d_gene: .; CDR3nt: TGCAGCGCCGGGACACGCCTTGGCCACGAGCAGTACTTC; CDR3aa: CSAGTRLGHEQYF
abundance: .; v_gene: TRBV5-1; j_gene: TRBJ2-7; d_gene: TRBD1; CDR3nt: TGCGCCAGCAGTCCCGGGACAGGGGCCTACGAGCAGTACTTC; CDR3aa: CASSPGTGAYEQYF
abundance: .; v_gene: TRBV28; j_gene: TRBJ2-3; d_gene: TRBD1; CDR3nt: TGTGCCACTTTATCCCGACAGGGGGAGCGGGATACGCAGTATTTT; CDR3aa: CATLSRQGERDTQYF
abundance: .; v_gene: TRBV19; j_gene: TRBJ1-5; d_gene: .; CDR3nt: TGTGCCAGTAGTATACAGGGATGGCCGAATAGCAATCAGCCCCAGCATTTT; CDR3aa: CASSIQGWPNSNQPQHF
abundance: few; v_gene: TRBV30; j_gene: TRBJ1-3; d_gene: .; CDR3nt: TGTGCCTGGAGTGAACTGACCTCTGGAAACACCATATATTTT; CDR3aa: CAWSELTSGNTIYF
abundance: .; v_gene: TRBV4-3; j_gene: TRBJ1-3; d_gene: TRBD1; CDR3nt: TGCGCCAGCAGCCAAATGGAAAACAGGGGCCTGGGACCTGGAAACACCATATATTTT; CDR3aa: CASSQMENRGLGPGNTIYF
abundance: .; v_gene: TRBV9; j_gene: TRBJ2-1; d_gene: TRBD2; CDR3nt: TGTGCCAGCAGCGCCAACCTACTAGCGGGAGAAGGCAATGAGCAGTTCTTC; CDR3aa: CASSANLLAGEGNEQFF
abundance: .; v_gene: TRBV19; j_gene: TRBJ1-2; d_gene: TRBD1; CDR3nt: TGTGCCAGTAGCCACCGGGACAGGGTAACCTATGGCTACACCTTC; CDR3aa: CASSHRDRVTYGYTF
abundance: once; v_gene: TRBV10-3; j_gene: TRBJ2-1; d_gene: TRBD2; CDR3nt: TGTGCCATCAGTACTAGCGGGCGGGATGAGCAGTTCTTC; CDR3aa: CAISTSGRDEQFF
abundance: few; v_gene: TRBV5-1; j_gene: TRBJ1-1; d_gene: TRBD1; CDR3nt: TGCGCCAGCAGCCTAGGACAGGGGCTTATGAACACTGAAGCTTTCTTT; CDR3aa: CASSLGQGLMNTEAFF
abundance: .; v_gene: TRBV28; j_gene: TRBJ1-5; d_gene: .; CDR3nt: TGTGCCAGCAGTTCCGGGACCGGAGGAGGTCAGCCCCAGCATTTT; CDR3aa: CASSSGTGGGQPQHF
abundance: .; v_gene: TRBV10-3; j_gene: TRBJ2-7; d_gene: .; CDR3nt: TGTGCCATCAGCCTCAACTACTACGAGCAGTACTTC; CDR3aa: CAISLNYYEQYF
abundance: .; v_gene: TRBV4-1; j_gene: TRBJ2-2; d_gene: TRBD2; CDR3nt: TGCGCCAGCAGCCAGACACTAGCGGGAGGGATCTCGTACACCGGGGAGCTGTTTTTT; CDR3aa: CASSQTLAGGISYTGELFF
abundance: .; v_gene: TRBV6-5; j_gene: TRBJ1-5; d_gene: .; CDR3nt: TGTGCCAGTGGCTCAGGTCGGGATGCCCAGCATTTT; CDR3aa: CASGSGRDAQHF
abundance: .; v_gene: TRBV18; j_gene: TRBJ2-7; d_gene: .; CDR3nt: TGTGCCAGCTCACCAGACAGGTCCCGCCCGGAGCAGTACTTC; CDR3aa: CASSPDRSRPEQYF
abundance: once; v_gene: TRBV7-2; j_gene: TRBJ2-5; d_gene: TRBD2; CDR3nt: TGTGCCAGCAGCTCTCCTAGCGGGAGGGAGACCCAGTACTTC; CDR3aa: CASSSPSGRETQYF
abundance: .; v_gene: TRBV6-5; j_gene: TRBJ2-7; d_gene: .; CDR3nt: TGTGCCACCCTTGACAGTGGCGCCTACGAGCAGTACTTC; CDR3aa: CATLDSGAYEQYF
abundance: .; v_gene: TRBV11-2; j_gene: TRBJ2-5; d_gene: .; CDR3nt: TGTGCCAGCAGCTTAGGGGCCGGGACCCAAGAGACCCAGTACTTC; CDR3aa: CASSLGAGTQETQYF
abundance: .; v_gene: TRBV18; j_gene: TRBJ2-1; d_gene: .; CDR3nt: TGTGCCAGCTCATCCCTGACTCTTAATGAGCAGTTCTTC; CDR3aa: CASSSLTLNEQFF
abundance: .; v_gene: TRBV30; j_gene: TRBJ2-3; d_gene: .; CDR3nt: TGTGCCTGGAACGAACAGGCGAGCACAGATACGCAGTATTTT; CDR3aa: CAWNEQASTDTQYF
abundance: .; v_gene: TRBV4-1; j_gene: TRBJ2-7; d_gene: TRBD1; CDR3nt: TGCGCCAGCACCCAAGATAGAGGACAGGGCTACGAGCAGTACTTC; CDR3aa: CASTQDRGQGYEQYF
abundance: .; v_gene: TRBV9; j_gene: TRBJ2-7; d_gene: TRBD2; CDR3nt: TGTGCCAGCAGCGTAGCTAGCGGGAGCGGATACGAGCAGTACTTC; CDR3aa: CASSVASGSGYEQYF
abundance: .; v_gene: TRBV28; j_gene: TRBJ1-5; d_gene: TRBD1; CDR3nt: TGTGCCAGCAGCTCCATCCGACAGGGCTACAATCAGCCCCAGCATTTT; CDR3aa: CASSSIRQGYNQPQHF
abundance: .; v_gene: TRBV4-2; j_gene: TRBJ2-7; d_gene: TRBD2; CDR3nt: TGTGCCAGCAGCCAAGAGCTAGCGGGCGCCTCCTACGAGCAGTACTTC; CDR3aa: CASSQELAGASYEQYF
abundance: .; v_gene: TRBV28; j_gene: TRBJ2-7; d_gene: .; CDR3nt: TGTGCCAGCAGGCTAAAGGCTCACGGGGCCTCTTGGTACTTC; CDR3aa: CASRLKAHGASWYF
abundance: .; v_gene: TRBV28; j_gene: TRBJ2-5; d_gene: .; CDR3nt: TGTGCCAGCAGTTGGTGGAGCGAGAGGGAGACCCAGTACTTC; CDR3aa: CASSWWSERETQYF
abundance: .; v_gene: TRBV7-9; j_gene: TRBJ2-3; d_gene: TRBD1; CDR3nt: TGTGCCAGCAGCCCGGGACAGCTTTCCACAGATACGCAGTATTTT; CDR3aa: CASSPGQLSTDTQYF
abundance: .; v_gene: TRBV27; j_gene: TRBJ2-3; d_gene: .; CDR3nt: TGTGCCAGCAGTTTATGGAGCACAGATACGCAGTATTTT; CDR3aa: CASSLWSTDTQYF
abundance: few; v_gene: TRBV6-1; j_gene: TRBJ1-1; d_gene: TRBD1; CDR3nt: TGTGCCAACATACCCCAGGGGGGAGGGACTGAAGCTTTCTTT; CDR3aa: CANIPQGGGTEAFF
abundance: once; v_gene: TRBV5-1; j_gene: TRBJ2-3; d_gene: TRBD1; CDR3nt: TGCGCCAGCAGCTTTTCCTCTAGGGGGACAGCTGGCGCAGATACGCAGTATTTT; CDR3aa: CASSFSSRGTAGADTQYF
abundance: .; v_gene: TRBV28; j_gene: TRBJ2-7; d_gene: .; CDR3nt: TGTGCCAGGATCCGGGACATACCCTACGAGCAGTACTTC; CDR3aa: CARIRDIPYEQYF
abundance: .; v_gene: TRBV4-2; j_gene: TRBJ2-7; d_gene: .; CDR3nt: TGTGCCAGCAGCCAAGATCAAGGACAGCCCTACGAGCAGTACTTC; CDR3aa: CASSQDQGQPYEQYF
abundance: .; v_gene: TRBV2; j_gene: TRBJ2-5; d_gene: .; CDR3nt: TGTGCCAGCAGCCCCGACTTGGGGAGATCTGAGACCCAGTACTTC; CDR3aa: CASSPDLGRSETQYF
abundance: .; v_gene: TRBV5-4; j_gene: TRBJ2-1; d_gene: TRBD2; CDR3nt: TGTGCCAGCAGCTCGGGACTAGCGGGAGTGCTGTTCTTC; CDR3aa: CASSSGLAGVLFF
abundance: .; v_gene: TRBV27; j_gene: TRBJ2-3; d_gene: TRBD2; CDR3nt: TGTGCCAGCAGTAGGTCGCGACTAGCGGGAGGGCAGGTCACAGATACGCAGTATTTT; CDR3aa: CASSRSRLAGGQVTDTQYF
abundance: few; v_gene: TRBV5-6; j_gene: TRBJ2-7; d_gene: .; CDR3nt: TGTGCCAGCAGCTTGGGAGATACCTCCTACGAGCAGTACTTC; CDR3aa: CASSLGDTSYEQYF
abundance: .; v_gene: TRBV5-1; j_gene: TRBJ2-3; d_gene: .; CDR3nt: TGCGCCAGCAGCTTGGATTTGACTAAGGGTAGCACAGATACGCAGTATTTT; CDR3aa: CASSLDLTKGSTDTQYF
abundance: .; v_gene: TRBV5-4; j_gene: TRBJ2-2; d_gene: .; CDR3nt: TGTGCCAGCAGTGGGCCGGGGAACACCGGGGAGCTGTTTTTT; CDR3aa: CASSGPGNTGELFF
abundance: .; v_gene: TRBV18; j_gene: TRBJ2-2; d_gene: TRBD2; CDR3nt: TGTGCCAGCTCACCGGTCTACAATAGCGGGAGGCGGAACACCGGGGAGCTGTTTTTT; CDR3aa: CASSPVYNSGRRNTGELFF
abundance: .; v_gene: TRBV29-1; j_gene: TRBJ1-1; d_gene: .; CDR3nt: TGCAGCGTTGAAGATTCCCAGGTAAACACTGAAGCTTTCTTT; CDR3aa: CSVEDSQVNTEAFF
abundance: few; v_gene: TRBV2; j_gene: TRBJ2-7; d_gene: .; CDR3nt: TGTGCCAGCAGTCAGGGACGTTCCTACGAGCAGTACTTC; CDR3aa: CASSQGRSYEQYF
abundance: .; v_gene: TRBV21-1; j_gene: TRBJ1-4; d_gene: .; CDR3nt: TGTGCCAGCACCCCCCAGAACCGGAATAATGAAAAACTGTTTTTT; CDR3aa: CASTPQNRNNEKLFF
abundance: once; v_gene: TRBV29-1; j_gene: TRBJ2-7; d_gene: .; CDR3nt: TGCAGCGTTGGAGGTATAGGCAAGTCCTACGAGCAGTACTTC; CDR3aa: CSVGGIGKSYEQYF
abundance: .; v_gene: TRBV18; j_gene: TRBJ2-1; d_gene: .; CDR3nt: TGTGCCAGCTCACCATCCGACTGGAACTACAATGAGCAGTTCTTC; CDR3aa: CASSPSDWNYNEQFF
abundance: .; v_gene: TRBV5-1; j_gene: TRBJ1-1; d_gene: .; CDR3nt: TGCGCCAGCAGCTCTGACACAGGCGCCTTCAACACTGAAGCTTTCTTT; CDR3aa: CASSSDTGAFNTEAFF
abundance: .; v_gene: TRBV20-1; j_gene: TRBJ1-2; d_gene: .; CDR3nt: TGCAGTGCTAGAGTCCAGGGGCAGAGCACCTTC; CDR3aa: CSARVQGQSTF
abundance: .; v_gene: TRBV6-1; j_gene: TRBJ2-7; d_gene: .; CDR3nt: TGTGCCAGCAGTGGGGACCCGAACGAGCAGTACTTC; CDR3aa: CASSGDPNEQYF
abundance: .; v_gene: TRBV20-1; j_gene: TRBJ2-7; d_gene: .; CDR3nt: TGCAGCGGCGGGGAGGACTACGAGCAGTACTTC; CDR3aa: CSGGEDYEQYF
abundance: .; v_gene: TRBV5-7; j_gene: TRBJ2-7; d_gene: .; CDR3nt: TGTGCCAGCAGCTTGGGTGGGGGCTACGAGCAGTACTTC; CDR3aa: CASSLGGGYEQYF